Listed below are T cell receptor beta chains from one sample, sequenced in a study of breast tumors, draining lymph nodes, adjacent tissues. One entry per CDR3 protein, called by TCRdb with MiXCR from the multiplex PCR reads. Seen here are under 350,000 distinct CDR3 sequences, over 30% observed once, and the top ten hold about 1.2%. The specimen sequenced was axillary lymph node tissue. Receptors originate from a female donor with breast cancer. Some clones in this sample may be carry-over from other donors' samples. Both conserved end residues are part of each CDR3. D genes are given only for firm matches. Not every row has a clone size; where given, it reads once, few, many or a size class.

TRBV19	TRBJ2-7	TRBD1	NA	CARSNGTGGYEQYF	TGTGCCAGAAGTAACGGGACAGGGGGGTACGAGCAGTACTTC
TRBV4-3	TRBJ1-1	TRBD1	NA	CASSVYRGNTEAFF	TGCGCCAGCAGCGTCTACAGGGGGAACACTGAAGCTTTCTTT
TRBV20-1	TRBJ1-6	TRBD1	many	CSAHGTANSPLHF	TGCAGTGCTCATGGGACAGCTAATTCACCCCTCCACTTT
TRBV2	TRBJ1-2	NA	many	CASSLRDTVFGYTF	TGTGCCAGCAGCCTCCGGGACACTGTTTTTGGCTACACCTTC
TRBV11-3	TRBJ2-2	TRBD2	NA	CASSSTSGMRGGELFF	TGTGCCAGCAGCTCCACTAGCGGGATGCGGGGCGGGGAGCTGTTTTTT
TRBV3-1	TRBJ1-1	NA	NA	CASSPRGASEAFF	TGTGCCAGCAGCCCCAGGGGAGCAAGTGAAGCTTTCTTT
TRBV6-2/TRBV6-3	TRBJ2-7	NA	NA	CASSPPFRVHQAYEQYF	TGTGCCAGCAGTCCTCCGTTCCGAGTCCATCAGGCCTACGAGCAGTACTTC
TRBV5-4	TRBJ2-2	NA	NA	CASGLNRAGGELFF	TGTGCCAGCGGCTTAAACCGGGCCGGCGGGGAGCTGTTTTTT
TRBV6-6	TRBJ2-2	NA	few	CVSRRLAGELFF	TGTGTCAGCAGGCGACTAGCCGGGGAGCTGTTTTTT
TRBV11-1	TRBJ2-7	NA	many	CASSQGVGTTYEQYF	TGTGCCAGCAGCCAGGGGGTCGGGACTACCTACGAGCAGTACTTC
TRBV12-3/TRBV12-4	TRBJ2-1	NA	many	CASSLLSGNSEQFF	TGTGCCAGCAGTTTGCTTTCGGGCAACAGTGAGCAGTTCTTC
TRBV19	TRBJ1-6	NA	many	CASSLATVFFSSYNSPLHF	TGTGCCAGTAGTCTCGCGACAGTATTTTTCAGCTCCTATAATTCACCCCTCCACTTT
TRBV24-1	TRBJ1-3	NA	once	CATSSRAGNTIYF	TGTGCCACCAGTTCCAGGGCTGGAAACACCATATATTTT
TRBV6-5	TRBJ2-7	TRBD2	few	CASSHSQLAGGPYEQYF	TGTGCCAGCAGTCACTCGCAACTAGCGGGAGGCCCCTACGAGCAGTACTTC
TRBV18	TRBJ2-7	TRBD2	NA	CASSPRGTPKKREVLRGQYF	TGTGCCAGCTCACCACGGGGAACCCCGAAGAAGCGGGAGGTCCTACGAGGACAGTACTTC
TRBV6-1	TRBJ2-7	NA	many	CASSESILEQYF	TGTGCCAGCAGTGAATCGATCTTAGAGCAGTACTTC
TRBV7-2	TRBJ2-3	NA	many	CASSPFVGTATDTQYF	TGTGCCAGCAGCCCGTTTGTTGGGACCGCCACAGATACGCAGTATTTT
TRBV10-1	TRBJ2-2	TRBD1	many	CASRQTGSGELFF	TGCGCCAGCAGGCAGACAGGGTCCGGGGAGCTGTTTTTT
TRBV6-2/TRBV6-3	TRBJ2-2	TRBD1	few	CASIRTGTGATGELFF	TGTGCCAGCATTCGTACCGGGACAGGGGCCACCGGGGAGCTGTTTTTT
TRBV9	TRBJ2-1	TRBD2	NA	CASSDSGTIYNEQFF	TGTGCCAGCAGCGATTCCGGGACTATATACAATGAGCAGTTCTTC
TRBV11-3	TRBJ2-2	TRBD2	many	CASSLVRGSGSGELFF	TGTGCCAGCAGCTTAGTACGCGGGAGTGGCTCCGGGGAGCTGTTTTTT
TRBV5-1	TRBJ2-1	NA	many	CASNLGTFSYNEQFF	TGCGCCAGCAACCTAGGGACTTTCTCCTACAATGAGCAGTTCTTC
TRBV7-9	TRBJ2-7	NA	NA	CASTLGREQYF	TGTGCCAGCACTCTAGGCCGCGAGCAGTACTTC
TRBV20-1	TRBJ1-5	NA	many	CSAREYGGQPQHF	TGCAGTGCTAGAGAGTACGGCGGGCAGCCCCAGCATTTT
TRBV19	TRBJ1-4	NA	many	CASSISGSEKLFF	TGTGCCAGTAGTATTTCGGGGTCTGAAAAACTGTTTTTT
TRBV5-1	TRBJ2-7	NA	many	CASSPDSPYEQYF	TGCGCCAGCAGCCCGGACAGTCCCTACGAGCAGTACTTC
TRBV7-2	TRBJ2-7	TRBD1	many	CASRPMTGSSYEQYF	TGTGCCAGCAGACCTATGACAGGGAGCTCCTACGAGCAGTACTTC
TRBV5-5	TRBJ2-5	NA	few	CASSFSVASETQYF	TGTGCCAGCAGCTTCTCGGTGGCCTCGGAGACCCAGTACTTC
TRBV20-1	TRBJ2-1	TRBD2	many	CSARAGTSGRNEQFF	TGCAGTGCTAGAGCAGGGACTAGCGGTCGCAATGAGCAGTTCTTC
TRBV7-9	TRBJ2-1	NA	NA	CASSIYLCSVGEAGHEQFF	NA
TRBV3-1	TRBJ2-1	TRBD2	NA	CASISSGINNEQFF	TGTGCCAGCATCAGTAGCGGGATTAACAATGAGCAGTTCTTC
TRBV24-1	TRBJ2-3	TRBD2	many	CATSARLAGGTDTQYF	TGTGCCACCAGTGCCAGGCTAGCGGGAGGCACAGATACGCAGTATTTT
TRBV14	TRBJ2-1	NA	many	CASSQLSQWSVVEQFF	TGTGCCAGCAGCCAATTGAGCCAGTGGTCGGTGGTTGAGCAGTTCTTC
TRBV5-1	TRBJ2-7	NA	many	CASRRMGGDEQYF	TGCGCCAGCAGGAGGATGGGGGGTGACGAGCAGTACTTC
TRBV3-1	TRBJ2-7	TRBD2	NA	CASSRASGRAEGEQYF	TGTGCCAGCAGCCGGGCTAGCGGGAGGGCCGAGGGCGAGCAGTACTTC
TRBV12-3/TRBV12-4	TRBJ2-7	NA	many	CASSTLQAGEQYF	TGTGCCAGCAGCACTCTTCAAGCAGGCGAGCAGTACTTC
TRBV28	TRBJ1-4	NA	NA	CASSFQDKEGKLFF	TGTGCCAGCAGTTTTCAGGACAAAGAAGGAAAACTGTTTTTT